The 17 T cell receptor beta chains below were found in one sample sequenced in a study of blood T cells in healthy people across ages. Next came a second PCR, run for about 6 to 12 cycles, which used a sample-barcoded 5' primer along with a J-beta primer mix. Via MiXCR, TCRdb re-called the 5' RACE reads, giving one row per CDR3 protein. This table has fewer than 2,000,000 distinct CDR3 sequences, 30% to 40% appearing once. The sequenced sample consisted of blood. The source is a human donor in good health.

This chain joins TRBV5-1 and TRBJ2-7; the match to TRBD1 covers 8 bases. Unmatched junction bases numbered 4, after V lost 0 bases and J lost 2 bases. Per germline, CDR1 SGHRS and CDR2 YFSETQ. CDR3 length equals 15 residues. The CDR3 protein is CASSLGDRLAYEQYF. CDR3 sequence (DNA): TGCGCCAGCAGCTTGGGGGACAGGTTAGCCTACGAGCAGTACTTC.

This clonotype was picked up a small number of times. The chain couples TRBV3-1 to TRBJ2-5; 8 bases fit TRBD1. The V and J ends lost 3 bases and 4 bases, in that order; junction bases with no gene match: 7. The germline V gene has CDR1 LGHDT and CDR2 YNNKEL (reference sequence). This CDR3 spans 15 amino acids. The CDR3 nucleotides are TGTGCCAGCAGCCAGGGGTCGGGACAGGTAGAGACCCAGTACTTC. Protein sequence: CASSQGSGQVETQYF.

This rearrangement joins TRBV4-1 to TRBJ2-7, with 9 bases that match TRBD1. Germline loops: CDR1 MGHRA, CDR2 YSYEKL. CDR3 length equals 14 residues. V trimming: 4 bases; J trimming: 7 bases; junction bases outside the gene matches: 8. The CDR3 loop is CASSLPGQGREQYF. CDR3 coding DNA: TGCGCCAGCAGCCTCCCGGGACAGGGCAGGGAGCAGTACTTC.

V and J are TRBV10-3 and TRBJ2-4; TRBD2 aligns across 7 bases. The end of the DNA fits TRBJ2-7 better, so the J call may be wrong. Germline values: CDR1 ENHRY, CDR2 SYGVKD. This CDR3 is 14 amino acids long. As DNA, the CDR3 is TGTGCCATCAGGGTGGGACGGGGGGATTACGAGCAGTACTTC. It codes for CAIRVGRGDYEQYF.

This clonotype was detected only a few times. This chain links TRBV9 with TRBJ2-3, with D possibly TRBD2 on 6 matching bases. Germline lookup yields CDR1 SGDLS and CDR2 YYNGEE. Trimming pared 0 bases from V and 4 bases from J, leaving 21 bases between. This CDR3 contains 18 residues. CDR3 region: CASSVGWGLEGGSDTQYF. DNA of the CDR3: TGTGCCAGCAGCGTAGGGTGGGGACTCGAAGGTGGTTCAGATACGCAGTATTTT.

The chain's CDR3 is CASSPSGTDLAKNIQYF. The CDR3 nucleotides are TGTGCCAGCTCACCGTCCGGGACAGACTTAGCCAAAAACATTCAGTACTTC. This rearrangement joins TRBV18 to TRBJ2-4, with TRBD1 matching 7 bases. The CDR3 spans 17 residues. The V and J ends lost 3 bases and 0 bases, in that order; junction bases with no gene match: 8. Germline V gives CDR1 KGHSH, CDR2 LQKENI.

With regard to this clonotype: Being one base from a much bigger clone, this may be a read error. The CDR3 DNA sequence: TGTGCCTGCAGCCCCGGACAGGGGGCAACCTACGAGCAGTACTTC. Protein sequence: CACSPGQGATYEQYF. The rearrangement joins TRBV11-1 to TRBJ2-1, with TRBD1 matching 11 bases. The end of the DNA fits TRBJ2-7 better, so the J call may be wrong. The CDR3 covers 15 residues. In germline, CDR1 is SGHAT, CDR2 FQDESV (reference sequence).

The chain joins TRBV15 to TRBJ2-3; a weak D match, TRBD1 (6 bases). Germline V gene lookup returns CDR1 LNHNV and CDR2 YYDKDF (reference sequence). There are 13 residues in the CDR3. The germline V and J ends were trimmed by 5 bases and 4 bases, with 10 bases remaining between them. The CDR3 region is CATSLAGADTQYF. Here the CDR3 DNA reads TGTGCCACCAGCTTAGCAGGGGCAGATACGCAGTATTTT.

To note about this clonotype: At one end, the junction sequence differs from germline, possibly due to a read error. The CDR3 nucleotides are TGCGCCAGCCGCCAAGAAGGAGGGGCGTACACAGATACGCAGTATTTT. Residues: CASRQEGGAYTDTQYF. The chain has TRBV4-3 and TRBJ2-3; a weak D match, TRBD2 (6 bases). CDR1 and CDR2 (germline): LGHNA, YSLEER. The CDR3 runs 16 residues.

The rearrangement joins TRBV4-2 to TRBJ2-7; a weak D match, TRBD1 (5 bases). The CDR3 length is 18 residues. The germline V gene has CDR1 LGHNA and CDR2 YNFKEQ. Trimming stripped 5 bases from V and 2 bases from J, with 25 bases between. The CDR3: CASSKSTGDSFSPYEQYF. Here the CDR3 DNA reads TGTGCCAGCAGCAAAAGTACGGGTGACAGTTTCTCCCCCTACGAGCAGTACTTC.

This clonotype has only a few counts. The chain is built from TRBV6-5 and TRBJ2-6, with D hard to call. Trimming pared 8 bases from V and 3 bases from J, leaving 8 bases between. Per germline, CDR1 MNHEY and CDR2 SVGAGI. The CDR3 consists of 13 residues. The CDR3 reads CASGLDGANVLTF. The CDR3 DNA sequence: TGTGCCAGCGGCTTAGATGGGGCCAACGTCCTGACTTTC.

This clonotype was counted between two and nine times. CDR3: CSVGLRDSQETQYF. The DNA for the CDR3 is TGCAGCGTTGGGCTGAGGGACAGTCAAGAGACCCAGTACTTC. The rearrangement links TRBV29-1 to TRBJ2-5, with 7 positions matching TRBD1. Looked up from germline, CDR1 is SQVTM and CDR2 is ANQGSEA. This CDR3 contains 14 residues. The trim removed 4 bases at V and 2 bases at J, leaving 7 bases unmatched.

This clonotype was recorded a few times. V usage is TRBV12-3 or TRBV12-4 and J usage is TRBJ2-7, with D perhaps given as TRBD1 or TRBD2 (5 bases each). V gave up 6 bases and J gave up 2 bases, with 20 bases separating them. The CDR3 loop spans 16 amino acids. This CDR3 is CASRPRSGPKAYEQYF. As DNA, the CDR3 is TGTGCCAGCAGACCTAGATCGGGACCGAAGGCCTACGAGCAGTACTTC.

The V call is TRBV5-1, the J call TRBJ2-5; 9 bases are a match to TRBD2. There are 17 residues in the CDR3. Trimming removed 0 bases from V and 4 bases from J; junction bases left unmatched: 10. Germline V gene sequence: CDR1 SGHRS, CDR2 YFSETQ. CDR3 region: CASSLEWTSESVETQYF. The CDR3 nucleotides are TGCGCCAGCAGCTTGGAATGGACTAGCGAATCGGTAGAGACCCAGTACTTC.

This clonotype was recorded a few times. The chain couples TRBV5-1 to TRBJ1-2, with 9 bases identical to TRBD1. The CDR3 covers 14 residues. V was clipped by 4 bases and J by 6 bases; unmatched bases: 7. Germline assignment: CDR1 SGHRS and CDR2 YFSETQ. CDR3 DNA: TGCGCCAGCAGCCGTACAGGGGGCTTAGATGGCTACACCTTC. This sequence encodes CASSRTGGLDGYTF.

The J gene is TRBJ2-3, the V gene TRBV29-1, with TRBD1 matching 9 bases. Trimming cost V 7 bases and J 4 bases; bases outside gene matches: 6. The CDR3 runs to 13 residues. Germline V gene sequence: CDR1 SQVTM, CDR2 ANQGSEA. Written as DNA, the CDR3 is TGCAGCGCGGGACAGGGTGAGGCAGATACGCAGTATTTT. This gives the protein CSAGQGEADTQYF.

The chain links TRBV5-1 to TRBJ2-7; the match to TRBD1 covers 7 bases. Germline CDR1 reads SGHRS; CDR2 reads YFSETQ. This CDR3 region has 16 residues. Trimming cost V 0 bases and J 6 bases; bases outside gene matches: 12. CDR3 in amino acids: CASSLGARTGLLEQYF. The CDR3, as DNA: TGCGCCAGCAGCTTGGGGGCCCGGACAGGTCTTCTCGAGCAGTACTTC.